This record looks at one T cell receptor (beta chain) sequence and its context. What it recognizes is unknown. It was at deep level that the assay was run. Data came from immunoSEQ multiplex PCR; TCRdb stores just in-frame clones and leaves some out. This table holds millions of clones, approximately 94% found once. Terminally differentiated effector memory CD45RA+ cells were excluded by CCR7 positive selection of CD45RO-negative cells. Germline values: CDR1 MNHEY, CDR2 SVGAGI. Trimming cost V 0 bases and J 3 bases, with 15 bases left between them. This CDR3 spans 16 amino acids. The sample belongs to a study of shared clonotypes between healthy human individuals. Study-level information: Each donor contributed plates that comprised three CD4 naive, three CD4 memory, two CD8 naive and one CD8 memory. Study-level points and caveats: Naive subsets usually exceeded memory subsets in estimated richness. With several donors compared, around 5% of naive CD4 clonotypes were shared.

Sequences were obtained from naive CD8+ T cells from PBMCs. The V gene is TRBV6-5, the J gene TRBJ2-7; no clear D gene. This receptor was obtained from a man younger than 35 in good health. Some clones in this sample may be carry-over from other donors' samples. The DNA for the CDR3 is TGTGCCAGCAGTTACTCGACTGGCCAAGCGCTCTACGAGCAGTACTTC. Encoded protein: CASSYSTGQALYEQYF.